This T cell receptor beta chain was sequenced in a study of cytomegalovirus exposure and HLA in healthy donors. The wider study: Earlier sequencing of approximately 180 million T cells yielded 120 million or so unique TCR beta sequences. HLA-typed donors contributed approximately 92 million unique TCRs, which were held in an early data release. Regarding the study as a whole: Later work showed greater clonal expansion in HLA-associated TCR beta chains than in equally common others. According to reports, the classifier identified cytomegalovirus status with high specificity and sensitivity.

Details on this clone: What it binds is not known.

The PCR had 60 Vbeta and 13 Jbeta primers. The table came from immunoSEQ multiplex PCR; TCRdb's copy has only in-frame clones and leaves some out. The sample includes more than 200,000 clones, nearly 80% seen only once; the top ten take 1.5% to 2%. The sample was PBMCs. This receptor was taken from a male donor in good health and CMV-seronegative.

The CDR3 nucleotides read TGCGCCAGCAGCCTTAATACGGCAGGGGTGGTGTATGGCTACACCTTC. Residues: CASSLNTAGVVYGYTF. J is TRBJ1-2 and V is TRBV4-1; a possible D gene is TRBD1 (6 bases). Between the trimmed V and J ends, which lost 4 bases and 5 bases, there was a span of 20 bases. This CDR3 has 16 residues. Germline loops: CDR1 MGHRA, CDR2 YSYEKL.